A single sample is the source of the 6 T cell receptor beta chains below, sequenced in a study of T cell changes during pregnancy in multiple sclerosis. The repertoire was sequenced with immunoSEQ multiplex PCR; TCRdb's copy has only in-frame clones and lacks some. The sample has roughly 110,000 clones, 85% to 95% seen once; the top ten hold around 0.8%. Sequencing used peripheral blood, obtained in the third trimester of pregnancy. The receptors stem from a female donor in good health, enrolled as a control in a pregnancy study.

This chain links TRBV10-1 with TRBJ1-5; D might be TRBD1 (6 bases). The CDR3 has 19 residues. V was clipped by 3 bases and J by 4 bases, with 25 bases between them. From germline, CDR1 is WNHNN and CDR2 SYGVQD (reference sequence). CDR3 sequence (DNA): TGCGCCAGCAGTGAACCGAGGCTTCGACACGGGACACTAAATCAGCCCCAGCATTTT. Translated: CASSEPRLRHGTLNQPQHF.

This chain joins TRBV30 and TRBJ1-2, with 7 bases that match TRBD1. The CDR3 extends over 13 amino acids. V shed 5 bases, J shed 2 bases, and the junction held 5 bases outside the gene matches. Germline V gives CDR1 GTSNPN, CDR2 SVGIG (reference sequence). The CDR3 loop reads CAWETGENYGYTF. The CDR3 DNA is TGTGCCTGGGAAACAGGGGAGAACTATGGCTACACCTTC. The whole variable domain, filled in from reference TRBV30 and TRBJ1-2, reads SQTIHQWPATLVQPVGSPLSLECTVEGTSNPNLYWYRQAAGRGLQLLFYSVGIGQISSEVPQNLSASRPQDRQFILSSKKLLLSDSGFYLCAWETGENYGYTFGSGTRLTVV.

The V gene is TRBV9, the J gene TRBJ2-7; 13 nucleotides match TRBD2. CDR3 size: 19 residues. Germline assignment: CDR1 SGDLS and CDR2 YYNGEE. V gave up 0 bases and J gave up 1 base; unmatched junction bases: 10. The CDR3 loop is CASSVGAGTSGAFSYEQYF. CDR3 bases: TGTGCCAGCAGCGTAGGGGCCGGGACTAGCGGGGCCTTTTCCTACGAGCAGTACTTC.

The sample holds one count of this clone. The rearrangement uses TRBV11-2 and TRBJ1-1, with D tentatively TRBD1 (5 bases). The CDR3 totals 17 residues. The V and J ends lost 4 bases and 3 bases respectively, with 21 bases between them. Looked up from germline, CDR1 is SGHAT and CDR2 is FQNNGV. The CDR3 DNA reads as TGTGCCAGCAGCTGGTCTCACACGGGGGGTTGGGACACTGAAGCTTTCTTT. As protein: CASSWSHTGGWDTEAFF.

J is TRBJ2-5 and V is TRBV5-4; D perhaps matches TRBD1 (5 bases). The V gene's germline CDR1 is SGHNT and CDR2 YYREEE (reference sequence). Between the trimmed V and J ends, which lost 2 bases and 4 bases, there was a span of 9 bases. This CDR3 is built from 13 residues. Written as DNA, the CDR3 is TGTGCCAGCAGCTTAGGGGATGGAGAGACCCAGTACTTC. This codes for CASSLGDGETQYF.

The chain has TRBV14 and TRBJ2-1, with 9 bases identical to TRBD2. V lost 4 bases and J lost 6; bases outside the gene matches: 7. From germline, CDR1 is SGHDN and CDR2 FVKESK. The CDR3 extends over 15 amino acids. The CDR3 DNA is TGTGCCAGCAGCCCCGCGGGGCGGGGGGGCAATGAGCAGTTCTTC. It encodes CASSPAGRGGNEQFF.